One T cell receptor beta chain is described in this entry. The antigen is unknown. In chemo-refractory metastatic non-small-cell lung cancer, patients got ipilimumab CTLA-4 blockade together with focal radiation. CDR3 length: 15 amino acids. Germline assignment: CDR1 GTSNPN and CDR2 SVGIG (reference sequence). With 0 bases removed from V and 3 bases from J, the gap between germline ends came to 14 bases. Measured with immunoSEQ multiplex PCR; TCRdb has only the in-frame clones, and not every one. This sample has about 32,000 clones; around 83% occur once, and the top ten carry about 6%. This sample was included in a study of radiotherapy plus CTLA-4 blockade in lung cancer. Study context: Among all patients, about 19% showed objective responses, while 30% to 35% had disease control. Whole-study findings and limits: Early clone dynamics of blood T cells, plus interferon-beta, reportedly predicted response best. Clones of tumor-derived TCRs expanded in blood after radiotherapy plus ipilimumab.

This chain links TRBV30 with TRBJ2-5; perhaps TRBD1 as D (7 bases). The sample in question was peripheral blood, obtained from a patient treated with radiotherapy plus ipilimumab. The sequence came from a human donor with non-small cell lung cancer who had stable disease on radiotherapy plus ipilimumab. The CDR3 region has the DNA TGTGCCTGGAGTGTAGGGGGGACAGAAAAAGAGACCCAGTACTTC. This encodes CAWSVGGTEKETQYF.